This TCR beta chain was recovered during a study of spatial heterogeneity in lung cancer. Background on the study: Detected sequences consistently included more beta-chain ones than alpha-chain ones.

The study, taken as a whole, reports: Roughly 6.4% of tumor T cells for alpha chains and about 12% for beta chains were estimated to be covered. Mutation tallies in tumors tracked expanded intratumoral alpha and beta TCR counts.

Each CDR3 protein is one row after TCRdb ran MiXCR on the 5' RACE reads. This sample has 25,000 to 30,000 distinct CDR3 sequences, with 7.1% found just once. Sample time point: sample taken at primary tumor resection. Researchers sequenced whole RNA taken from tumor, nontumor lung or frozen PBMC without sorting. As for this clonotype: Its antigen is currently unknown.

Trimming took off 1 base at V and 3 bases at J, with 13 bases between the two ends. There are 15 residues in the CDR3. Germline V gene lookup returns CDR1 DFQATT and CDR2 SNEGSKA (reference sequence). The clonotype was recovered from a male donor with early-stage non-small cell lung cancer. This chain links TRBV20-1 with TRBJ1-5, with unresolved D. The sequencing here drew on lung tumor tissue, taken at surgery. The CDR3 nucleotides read TGCAGTGCTAGAGTGGAAGTCGGACCCAATCAGCCCCAGCATTTT. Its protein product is CSARVEVGPNQPQHF.